This T cell receptor beta chain was captured by sequencing in a study of T cells in Graves' hyperthyroidism and ophthalmopathy. RNA transcripts gave rise to amplified TCR beta CDR3 regions. TCR CDR3 regions were first amplified by RT-PCR with HTBI primers. TCRdb re-analysed the multiplex PCR reads in MiXCR, keeping a single row per CDR3 protein. There are about 200,000 distinct CDR3 sequences in the sample; roughly a sixth occur only once, and roughly 49% lies in the top ten. This clonotype was observed a single time. One base away lies a much larger clone, so this may be a sequencing read error. The source of this sequence is a woman aged 45 to 65 with Graves' hyperthyroidism. Specimen: blood.

This CDR3 reads CVSSGQGIDEQYF. The CDR3, as DNA: TGTGTCAGCAGTGGACAGGGGATAGACGAGCAGTACTTC. The chain links TRBV6-1 to TRBJ2-7; 9 nucleotides match TRBD1. The CDR3 is 13 amino acids. Germline CDR1 is MNHNS and CDR2 is SASEGT.